This T cell receptor beta chain is from a study of T cells after yellow fever vaccination (dated by TCRdb to 2018 to 2020). Notes on the research overall: The SMART-Seq v4 Ultra Low Input RNA kit was used to prepare libraries from fractions with low cell numbers. To track T-cell clones before and after primary and booster YFV17D yellow fever vaccination, bulk TCR alpha and beta repertoires were sequenced longitudinally. Two healthy male donors made up the cohort, one aged 18 to 29 years and the other aged 30 to 40 years. Bulk PBMC replicates and cell subsets were isolated from blood drawn at multiple timepoints before and after both primary and secondary immunization. The study at large found these results: A small share of clonotypes occurred in both CD4 and CD8 compartments, likely arising from convergent recombination. The secondary T-cell response was found to be weaker but faster than the primary response, with a peak reached on day 5 rather than on day 15. Only two donors were included in the study, so the extent to which the findings can be generalized is limited. After the booster, most of the clones that had expanded following primary vaccination were detected again (about 95% of CD4 and roughly 90% of CD8), which suggests that memory was broadly maintained. Computational filtering was needed because FACS-sorted repertoires could contain abundant contaminating clonotypes from the bulk population.

This clonotype was counted at least ten times. The antigen it recognizes is unknown. Base qualities are not provided; no much larger clone lies one nucleotide away. The data were produced on an Illumina NovaSeq 6000. TCR cDNA was synthesized by 5'RACE template switching, which introduced a universal primer site and unique molecular identifiers. Priming of cDNA synthesis was performed from both the TCR alpha and TCR beta constant segments. Two PCR steps were used to amplify libraries, with sample barcodes and sequencing adapters being added in the second step. Sequencing of the libraries was done on either Illumina HiSeq 2500 (2x100 bp) or NovaSeq (2x150 bp). The paper's processing steps were these. Demultiplexing of reads and collapsing into UMI consensus sequences were performed with MIGEC, and V(D)J alignment was carried out with MiXCR. Using edgeR on replicate PBMC samples, clonotypes were called vaccine-responding if FDR was below 0.01 and the log2 fold change was above 5 up to day 15. Bulk clonotypes were assigned CD4 or CD8 identity according to which sequenced CD4 or CD8 repertoire held them at higher abundance. TCRdb applied fastp at Q25 and MiXCR to the public reads, then kept only in-frame beta chains. Entries are consolidated by CDR3 protein sequence, retaining the most common genes and DNA. None of the V and J calls come from the authors' own analysis; TCRdb made them. This sample comprises 250,000 to 300,000 distinct CDR3 sequences, 5.2% of them detected only once. 3% to 4% of the sample is in the top ten clones.

Per the publication, the treatment or condition label means: live attenuated yellow fever vaccine strain. A standard Ficoll-Paque protocol was used to isolate PBMCs from peripheral blood. Dynabeads CD4 and CD8 positive selection kits were used to isolate the CD4 and CD8 T-cell fractions. RNA was extracted with TriZol from bulk PBMCs, CD4 and CD8 fractions, and dextramer-positive and dextramer-negative fractions. This sequence was found in a man younger than 30 who received the YFV17D yellow fever vaccine. The specimen was CD4+ T cells sorted from PBMCs, collected on the day of the yellow fever booster vaccination.

In nucleotide form, the sequence is TGTGCCAGCAGCTTAGGGTTTCGGGACACTGAAGCTTTCTTT. Its protein product is CASSLGFRDTEAFF. The sequence joins TRBV7-2 to TRBJ1-1, with no reliable assignment of the D segment. Trimming costs V 1 base and J 3 bases, and their ends lie 9 bases apart. Its CDR3 holds 14 amino acids, cysteine through phenylalanine. Solely the CDR3 DNA is kept, with 42 bases framed from the first base. CDR1 SGHTA and CDR2 FQGNSA are derived from the germline V gene. The entire variable domain, with the stretches around the CDR3 drawn from the reference TRBV7-2 and TRBJ1-1 proteins, is GAGVSQSPSNKVTEKGKDVELRCDPISGHTALYWYRQSLGQGLEFLIYFQGNSAPDKSGLPSDRFSAERTGGSVSTLTIQRTQQEDSAVYLCASSLGFRDTEAFFGQGTRLTVV.